The entry below describes one T cell receptor beta chain. The data were obtained in a study of blood T cell repertoires in COVID-19. In the study overall: The United States, Italy and Spain were the sources of the acute and convalescent COVID-19 samples. PBMCs, B-cell-depleted T cells, or T cells provided the cDNA or gDNA that made up the material.

The trim removed 1 base at V and 2 bases at J, leaving 5 bases unmatched. The CDR3 has 16 amino acids. The germline V gene encodes CDR1 SEHNR and CDR2 FQNEAQ (reference sequence). Per the original data handling: Estimated nucleated cell counts came from reference gene primer amplification. Sequenced by immunoSEQ multiplex PCR; TCRdb stores in-frame clones only, minus some. V and J calls and clone size are those listed in that table; D and trimming were worked out from the DNA. The repertoire holds 43,000 or so clones, with roughly four fifths as singletons. The chain couples TRBV7-9 to TRBJ2-3, with 8 bases identical to TRBD2. This receptor was taken from a man aged 55 to 70 with active COVID-19. The sample taken for sequencing was peripheral blood. In nucleotides, the CDR3 is TGTGCCAGCAGCTTAGGTGGCGGGGGGTTCACAGATACGCAGTATTTT. Its translation: CASSLGGGGFTDTQYF.